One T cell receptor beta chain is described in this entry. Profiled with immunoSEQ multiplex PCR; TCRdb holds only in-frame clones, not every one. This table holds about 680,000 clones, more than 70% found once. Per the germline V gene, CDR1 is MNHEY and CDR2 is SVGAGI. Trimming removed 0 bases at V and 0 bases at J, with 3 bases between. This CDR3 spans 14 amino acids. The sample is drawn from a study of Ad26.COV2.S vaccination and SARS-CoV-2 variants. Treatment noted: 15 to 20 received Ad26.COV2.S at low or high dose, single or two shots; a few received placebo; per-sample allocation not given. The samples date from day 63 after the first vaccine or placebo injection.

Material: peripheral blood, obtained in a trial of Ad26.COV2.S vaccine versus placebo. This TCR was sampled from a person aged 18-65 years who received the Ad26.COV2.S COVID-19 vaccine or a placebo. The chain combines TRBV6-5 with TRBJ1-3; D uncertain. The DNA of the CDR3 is TGTGCCAGCAGTTACTCATTCTCTGGAAACACCATATATTTT. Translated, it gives CASSYSFSGNTIYF.